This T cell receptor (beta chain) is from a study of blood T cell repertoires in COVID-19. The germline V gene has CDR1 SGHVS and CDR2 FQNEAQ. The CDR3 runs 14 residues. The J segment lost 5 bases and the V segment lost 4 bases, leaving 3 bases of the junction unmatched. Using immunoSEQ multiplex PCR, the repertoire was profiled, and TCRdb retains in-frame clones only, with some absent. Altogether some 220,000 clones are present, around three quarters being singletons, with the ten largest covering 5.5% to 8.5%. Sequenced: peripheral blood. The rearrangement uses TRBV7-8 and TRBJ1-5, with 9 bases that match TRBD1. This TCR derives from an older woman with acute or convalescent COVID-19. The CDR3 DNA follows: TGTGCCAGCAGCTCTACAGGGGGCGATCAGCCCCAGCATTTT. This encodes CASSSTGGDQPQHF.